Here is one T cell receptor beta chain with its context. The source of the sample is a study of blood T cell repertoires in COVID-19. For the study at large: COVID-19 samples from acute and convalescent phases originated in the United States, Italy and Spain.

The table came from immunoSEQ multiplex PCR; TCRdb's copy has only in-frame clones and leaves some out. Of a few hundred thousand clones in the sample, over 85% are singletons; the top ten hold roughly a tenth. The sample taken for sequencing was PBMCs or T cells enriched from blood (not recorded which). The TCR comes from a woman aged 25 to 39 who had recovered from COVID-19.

Here the CDR3 reads CASSPRLEGPQHF. The DNA of the CDR3 is TGTGCCAGCTCACCCCGTTTGGAGGGGCCCCAGCATTTT. This chain uses TRBV18 with TRBJ1-5, with D hard to call. This CDR3 has 13 amino acids. The V and J ends lost 3 bases and 9 bases respectively, with 12 bases between them. Germline CDR1 is KGHSH and CDR2 is LQKENI.